Reported below is one T cell receptor (beta chain). Described time point: newly diagnosed GD, antithyroid drugs for less than 3 months. RNA isolated from PBMCs was used to make the TCR library. Arm-PCR with iRepertoire HTBI primers amplified the CDR3 regions for these TCR beta libraries. Using its own MiXCR run on the multiplex PCR reads, TCRdb lists one record per CDR3 protein. The repertoire holds hundreds of thousands of distinct CDR3 sequences, with about 16% as singletons. The data derive from a study of regulatory T cells in long-lasting Graves disease. Separately, the same data were catalogued under a study of T cells in Graves' hyperthyroidism and ophthalmopathy. From that report: Those patients with uncontrolled infection, other autoimmune disease, pregnancy or lactation were excluded. Clinicians diagnosed patients from clinical symptoms, serum thyroxine and TRAb, thyroid ultrasound and orbital computed tomography. Blood also contained most expanded thyroid clonotypes above 0.001.

Material: peripheral blood mononuclear cells (PBMCs), obtained at new diagnosis, from a patient treated with antithyroid drugs. The source of this sequence is a man aged 18 to 30 with Graves disease.

The CDR3 DNA reads as TGCAGTGCTAGAGATCCAGTCGTCAATGAGCAGTTCTTC. This gives the protein CSARDPVVNEQFF. The chain recombines TRBV20-1 with TRBJ2-1; D gene uncertain. Germline CDR1 reads DFQATT; CDR2 reads SNEGSKA (reference sequence). The CDR3 runs 13 residues. The V end lost 0 bases, the J end lost 6 bases, and 9 bases lay between the germline ends.